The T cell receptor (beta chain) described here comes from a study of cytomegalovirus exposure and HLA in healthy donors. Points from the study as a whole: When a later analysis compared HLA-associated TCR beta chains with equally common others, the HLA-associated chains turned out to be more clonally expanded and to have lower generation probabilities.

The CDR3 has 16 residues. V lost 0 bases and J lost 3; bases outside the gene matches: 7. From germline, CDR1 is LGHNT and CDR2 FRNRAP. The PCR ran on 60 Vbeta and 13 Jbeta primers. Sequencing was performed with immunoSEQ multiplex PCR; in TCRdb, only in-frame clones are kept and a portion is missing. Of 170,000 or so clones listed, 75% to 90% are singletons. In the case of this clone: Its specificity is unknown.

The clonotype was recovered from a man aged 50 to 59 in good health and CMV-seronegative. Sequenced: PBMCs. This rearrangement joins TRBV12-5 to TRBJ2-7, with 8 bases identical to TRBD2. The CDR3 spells CASGLVGGAPNYEQYF. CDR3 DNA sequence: TGTGCTAGTGGTTTGGTCGGGGGGGCCCCTAACTACGAGCAGTACTTC.